This T cell receptor (beta chain) is from a study of CD8+CD57+ T cells in acquired aplastic anemia. Study overall: The average for DNA from sorted CD4+ and CD8+ cells was 3.2 ug. Healthy donors had, on average, approximately 11 million reads for their CD4+ cells.

Study results and limitations: Patients and controls had in common 25 to 35 CD8+ CDR3 sequences.

TCR beta VDJ and CDR3 profiles were obtained from a genomic DNA template. In TCRdb, the reads were re-called with MiXCR into one record per CDR3 protein. The data contain under 250,000 distinct CDR3 sequences, roughly 35% of them singletons. This CDR3 spans 15 amino acids. From germline, CDR1 is SGHRS and CDR2 YFSETQ. V was clipped by 7 bases and J by 6 bases; unmatched bases: 11. This clonotype was counted a few times. Its specificity is not known. The sequenced material came from sorted CD4+, CD8+, or CD8+CD57+ T cells (not recorded which) from PBMCs. This rearrangement joins TRBV5-1 to TRBJ1-4, with 8 bases lining up with TRBD1. This clonotype originated in a human donor in good health, serving as a control. CDR3 bases: TGCGCCAGCGCCTTCACGGGACAGGAGTATGAAAAACTGTTTTTT. Translated: CASAFTGQEYEKLFF.